Shown below are 20 T cell receptor beta chains from a single sample sequenced in a study of T-cell reconstitution after alpha-beta-depleted transplantation in children. For TCRbeta, the library was prepared with unique molecular identifiers. TCRdb reprocessed the PCR reads via MiXCR and lists one record per CDR3 protein. The sample lists 670,000 or so distinct CDR3 sequences, about an eighth occurring once. The sample was PBMCs, taken before TCRalphabeta/CD19-depleted stem cell transplant. All receptors derive from a girl between 2 and 10 years old with congenital amegakaryocytic thrombocytopenia, due to receive a stem cell transplant.

In its sample, this clonotype was seen a few times. This chain joins TRBV2 and TRBJ2-1, with D unresolved. This CDR3 spans 15 amino acids. The germline CDR1 and CDR2 sequences are SNHLY and FYNNEI. The V gene lost 6 bases and the J gene lost 6 bases, with 18 bases spanning the gap. This CDR3 reads CASRGWDSAPNEQFF. Here the CDR3 DNA reads TGTGCCAGCAGAGGGTGGGATTCAGCCCCCAATGAGCAGTTCTTC.

V is TRBV6-1 and J is TRBJ2-5; maybe TRBD2 (6 bases). V was shortened by 9 bases and J by 0 bases, with 11 bases between the two germline ends. The CDR3 is 13 amino acids. The germline V gene encodes CDR1 MNHNS and CDR2 SASEGT. The CDR3 sequence is CARAEGNQETQYF. Here the CDR3 DNA reads TGTGCCAGGGCGGAGGGGAACCAAGAGACCCAGTACTTC.

This clonotype was observed many times. The J gene is TRBJ2-7, the V gene TRBV28; a possible D gene is TRBD1 (6 bases). Trimming removed 6 bases at V and 0 bases at J, with 18 bases between. Per germline, CDR1 MDHEN and CDR2 SYDVKM. CDR3 length: 16 amino acids. The CDR3 DNA follows: TGTGCCAGCAGCCCACAGGGCAGGGCTAGCTCCTACGAGCAGTACTTC. Its translation is CASSPQGRASSYEQYF.

The chain carries TRBV5-1 and TRBJ2-1; 9 bases match TRBD2. Germline V gene sequence: CDR1 SGHRS, CDR2 YFSETQ. With V trimmed by 2 bases and J by 4 bases, 7 bases remained unmatched. This CDR3 spans 16 amino acids. The CDR3 loop is CASSFTSGLRYNEQFF. DNA of the CDR3: TGCGCCAGCAGCTTTACTAGCGGGCTTCGATACAATGAGCAGTTCTTC.

Comment on this clonotype: A much larger clone is a single base away; this may be a read error. The chain carries TRBV27 and TRBJ2-1; D gene uncertain. Germline lookup yields CDR1 MNHEY and CDR2 SMNVEV (reference sequence). V was trimmed by 5 bases and J by 0 bases, leaving 14 bases between them. This CDR3 comprises 16 residues. For the CDR3, the DNA is TGTGCCAGCAGTCGGGCCGGGTGGAGCTCCTACAATGAGCAGTTCTTC. This gives the protein CASSRAGWSSYNEQFF.

V usage is TRBV5-1 and J usage is TRBJ2-1, with D perhaps matching TRBD1 or TRBD2 (5 bases each). The germline V gene has CDR1 SGHRS and CDR2 YFSETQ. CDR3 length: 13 amino acids. Trimming pared 4 bases from V and 8 bases from J, leaving 13 bases between. CDR3 amino acids: CASSRRPGHEQFF. The CDR3 region has the DNA TGCGCCAGCAGCCGCAGACCGGGGCATGAGCAGTTCTTC.

With respect to this clonotype: A single base separates this from a much larger clone, so it may be a read error. The chain combines TRBV20-1 with TRBJ1-1, with 7 bases fitting TRBD1. There are 13 residues in the CDR3. Trimming took 6 bases from V and 4 from J; bases not matched to a gene: 8. Per germline, CDR1 DFQATT and CDR2 SNEGSKA (reference sequence). The CDR3 sequence: CSAQVDRSTEAFF. DNA for the CDR3: TGCAGTGCGCAAGTGGACAGGAGCACTGAAGCTTTCTTT.

This sequence joins TRBV11-1 and TRBJ2-2; 9 bases are a match to TRBD2. The J segment lost 1 base and the V segment lost 6 bases, leaving 12 bases of the junction unmatched. The germline CDR1 and CDR2 sequences are SGHAT and FQDESV (reference sequence). The CDR3 length is 18 residues. The CDR3 loop is CASRYPIPTSGNTGELFF. In DNA form, the CDR3 reads TGTGCCAGCAGATACCCGATACCGACTAGCGGGAACACCGGGGAGCTGTTTTTT. Variable domain in full (rest from reference TRBV11-1 and TRBJ2-2): EAEVAQSPRYKITEKSQAVAFWCDPISGHATLYWYRQILGQGPELLVQFQDESVVDDSQLPKDRFSAERLKGVDSTLKIQPAELGDSAMYLCASRYPIPTSGNTGELFFGEGSRLTVL.

Many counts were recorded for this clonotype. The rearrangement uses TRBV6-1 and TRBJ2-3, with D hard to call. The CDR3 runs 16 residues. Germline assignment: CDR1 MNHNS and CDR2 SASEGT. Trimming removed 6 bases at V and 2 bases at J, with 18 bases between. CDR3 amino acids: CASSAQREAYTDTQYF. In DNA, the CDR3 is TGTGCCAGCAGCGCACAGCGAGAGGCGTACACAGATACGCAGTATTTT.

This clonotype appeared many times. This rearrangement joins TRBV5-1 to TRBJ2-1; D uncertain. The ends were cut back, 4 bases at V and 5 bases at J, with 19 bases in the middle. This CDR3 region has 16 residues. Germline CDR1 is SGHRS and CDR2 is YFSETQ. The CDR3 reads CASSPQTATQDNEQFF. CDR3 DNA sequence: TGCGCCAGCAGCCCCCAAACTGCCACACAAGACAATGAGCAGTTCTTC.

There are many counts of this clonotype. In DNA form, the CDR3 reads TGTGCCAGTAGTAATGGCTACGAGCAGTACTTC. This gives the protein CASSNGYEQYF. V and J are TRBV19 and TRBJ2-7; D uncertain. In germline, CDR1 is LNHDA, CDR2 SQIVND (reference sequence). Trimming removed 4 bases from V and 3 bases from J, with 4 bases in between. This CDR3 has 11 amino acids.

This clonotype was detected only a few times. This rearrangement joins TRBV10-3 to TRBJ1-5; D is possibly TRBD1 (5 bases). The CDR3 extends over 15 amino acids. Germline CDR1 and CDR2: ENHRY and SYGVKD. The germline V and J ends were trimmed by 3 bases and 4 bases, with 13 bases remaining between them. CDR3 in amino acids: CAISEGEFPNQPQHF. CDR3 nucleotides: TGTGCCATCAGTGAAGGGGAGTTCCCAAATCAGCCCCAGCATTTT.

In its sample, this clonotype was seen a few times. The rearrangement uses TRBV28 and TRBJ1-5; 8 nucleotides agree with TRBD1. Trimming cost V 6 bases and J 3 bases; bases outside gene matches: 7. CDR1 is MDHEN and CDR2 is SYDVKM in the germline V gene. CDR3 length: 15 amino acids. CDR3 amino acids: CASSRGQALNQPQHF. CDR3 DNA: TGTGCCAGCAGCCGGGGACAGGCCCTCAATCAGCCCCAGCATTTT.

This clonotype has ten or more counts. The chain is built from TRBV29-1 and TRBJ2-7; 8 nucleotides match TRBD1. This CDR3 is built from 13 residues. Germline-derived CDR1 and CDR2 are SQVTM and ANQGSEA. J gave up 2 bases and V 6 bases, and 6 bases lay outside the gene matches. The DNA of the CDR3 is TGCAGCGTGTTACAGGGGGGAACCTACGAGCAGTACTTC. It is translated as CSVLQGGTYEQYF.

The chain employs TRBV20-1 and TRBJ1-2; D is perhaps TRBD1 (5 bases). Germline CDR1 is DFQATT and CDR2 is SNEGSKA (reference sequence). The V end lost 0 bases, the J end lost 1 base, and 9 bases lay between the germline ends. The CDR3 is made up of 14 amino acids. CDR3 sequence reads: CSARDEGFNYGYTF. The CDR3 DNA reads as TGCAGTGCTAGAGATGAGGGGTTTAACTATGGCTACACCTTC.

This clonotype was detected a few times. The chain links TRBV5-1 to TRBJ1-2; no reliable D call. CDR1 SGHRS and CDR2 YFSETQ come from the germline V gene. V shed 5 bases and J shed 8 bases, with 19 bases lying between them. The CDR3 totals 14 residues. This CDR3 reads CASRYDGLSGGYTF. CDR3 DNA: TGCGCCAGCAGGTACGATGGACTCTCGGGGGGCTACACCTTC.

This clonotype was recorded at least ten times. J is TRBJ1-1 and V is TRBV20-1; 7 bases line up with TRBD1. Germline values: CDR1 DFQATT, CDR2 SNEGSKA (reference sequence). The CDR3 covers 14 residues. Unmatched junction bases numbered 9, after V lost 3 bases and J lost 5 bases. The CDR3 DNA reads TGCAGTGCTAGGGCAGGGGGTTTCTGGACTGAAGCTTTCTTT. Encoded protein: CSARAGGFWTEAFF.

This clonotype showed up just a few times. J is TRBJ2-1 and V is TRBV5-6, with D uncertain. Trimming cost V 0 bases and J 7 bases, with 11 bases left between them. The CDR3 covers 14 residues. The germline CDR1 and CDR2 sequences are SGHDT and YYEEEE. The CDR3 coding sequence is TGTGCCAGCAGCTTGGCCGGTTTACTTAATGAGCAGTTCTTC. This gives the protein CASSLAGLLNEQFF.

This clonotype was found many times. The chain combines TRBV20-1 with TRBJ2-5, with 8 bases fitting TRBD1. The CDR3 runs 15 residues. The germline V gene has CDR1 DFQATT and CDR2 SNEGSKA (reference sequence). With V trimmed by 0 bases and J by 4 bases, 7 bases remained unmatched. In DNA form, the CDR3 reads TGCAGTGCTAGAGATTGGGGCAGGGGGCGAGAGACCCAGTACTTC. Its protein product is CSARDWGRGRETQYF.

This clonotype was seen a handful of times. This rearrangement joins TRBV4-1 to TRBJ1-2, with 8 bases that match TRBD1. The V segment lost 3 bases and the J segment 4 bases; nucleotides outside the gene matches: 4. The CDR3 contains 14 residues. CDR1 and CDR2 from the germline V gene are MGHRA and YSYEKL. The CDR3 DNA reads TGCGCCAGCAGCCAGCGACAGGGGATCTATGGCTACACCTTC. Translating gives CASSQRQGIYGYTF.